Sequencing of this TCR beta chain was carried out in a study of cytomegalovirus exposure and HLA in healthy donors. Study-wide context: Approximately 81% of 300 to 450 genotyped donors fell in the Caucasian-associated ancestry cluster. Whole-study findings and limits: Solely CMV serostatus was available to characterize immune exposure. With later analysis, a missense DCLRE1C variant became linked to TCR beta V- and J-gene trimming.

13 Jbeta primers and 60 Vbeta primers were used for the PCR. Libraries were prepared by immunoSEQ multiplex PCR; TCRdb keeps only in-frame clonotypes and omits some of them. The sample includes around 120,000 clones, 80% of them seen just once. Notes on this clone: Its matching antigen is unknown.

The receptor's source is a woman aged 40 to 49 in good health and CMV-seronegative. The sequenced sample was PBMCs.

CDR3 sequence reads: CASSTEIVSGDIQYF. The CDR3 nucleotides are TGTGCCAGCTCAACAGAGATTGTCTCAGGTGACATTCAGTACTTC. The rearrangement uses TRBV18 and TRBJ2-4; D is ambiguous. Germline V gene lookup returns CDR1 KGHSH and CDR2 LQKENI. CDR3 length: 15 amino acids. Trimming removed 5 bases from V and 8 bases from J, with 19 bases in between.